Listed here is a single TCR beta chain. Its antigen is currently unknown. These data originate in a study of cytomegalovirus exposure and HLA in healthy donors. Study-level results: In vitro checks showed that a few CMV-associated chains really do target CMV antigens. The investigators catalogued 150 to 200 TCR beta chains as cytomegalovirus-associated.

CDR1 is LNHDA, CDR2 SQIVND, per germline (reference sequence). The junction had 9 bases not matched to a gene; V was cut back by 5 bases and J by 1 base. This CDR3 comprises 16 residues. Measured with immunoSEQ multiplex PCR; TCRdb has only the in-frame clones, and not every one. The table lists 200,000 to 300,000 clones, about nine tenths of them singletons. The clonotype originates from a woman aged 30 to 39 in good health and CMV-seronegative. Sequenced material: PBMCs. This rearrangement joins TRBV19 to TRBJ2-5; 8 nucleotides agree with TRBD1. The CDR3 sequence: CASSELGTGPQETQYF. CDR3 DNA sequence: TGTGCCAGTAGTGAGCTAGGGACAGGTCCCCAAGAGACCCAGTACTTC. Filled out from reference TRBV19 and TRBJ2-5, the complete variable domain reads DGGITQSPKYLFRKEGQNVTLSCEQNLNHDAMYWYRQDPGQGLRLIYYSQIVNDFQKGDIAEGYSVSREKKESFPLTVTSAQKNPTAFYLCASSELGTGPQETQYFGPGTRLLVL.